This TCR beta chain is from a study of blood T cell repertoires in COVID-19. Study-wide background: The study drew acute and convalescent COVID-19 samples from the United States, Italy and Spain. T cells, B-cell-depleted T cells, or PBMCs provided the cDNA or gDNA that served as material.

Data came from immunoSEQ multiplex PCR; TCRdb stores just in-frame clones and leaves some out. This repertoire shows over 95,000 clones, approximately 90% found once; its top ten account for 15% to 20%. V was cut by 0 bases and J by 8 bases, with 13 bases left in between. The germline CDR1 and CDR2 sequences are LNHNV and YYDKDF (reference sequence). The CDR3 consists of 14 residues. This clone was found a few times. The V and J genes are TRBV15 and TRBJ1-1; D is perhaps TRBD1 (5 bases). Sequences were obtained from peripheral blood. This TCR was recovered from a human donor with acute or convalescent COVID-19. The donor label of this sample is uncertain. CDR3 loop: CATSRDLADREAFF. The CDR3 region has the DNA TGTGCCACCAGCAGAGATCTCGCCGACAGAGAAGCTTTCTTT.